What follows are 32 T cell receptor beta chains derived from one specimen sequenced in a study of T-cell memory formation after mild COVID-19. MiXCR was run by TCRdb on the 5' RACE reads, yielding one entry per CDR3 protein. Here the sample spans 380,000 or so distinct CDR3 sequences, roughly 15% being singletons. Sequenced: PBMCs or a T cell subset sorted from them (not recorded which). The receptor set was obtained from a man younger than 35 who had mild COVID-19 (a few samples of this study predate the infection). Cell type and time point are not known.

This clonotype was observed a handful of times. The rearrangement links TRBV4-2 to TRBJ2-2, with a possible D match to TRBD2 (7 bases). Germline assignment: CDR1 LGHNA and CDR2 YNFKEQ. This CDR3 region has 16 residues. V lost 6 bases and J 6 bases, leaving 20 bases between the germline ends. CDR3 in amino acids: CASREGGAIIAGELFF. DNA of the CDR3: TGTGCCAGCAGAGAAGGGGGGGCCATTATTGCCGGGGAGCTGTTTTTT.

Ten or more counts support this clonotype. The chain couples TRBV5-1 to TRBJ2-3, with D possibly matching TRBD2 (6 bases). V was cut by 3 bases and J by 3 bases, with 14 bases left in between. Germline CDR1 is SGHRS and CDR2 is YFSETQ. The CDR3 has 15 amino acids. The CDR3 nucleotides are TGCGCCAGCAGCTACGGGACTCTGAGAACAGATACGCAGTATTTT. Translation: CASSYGTLRTDTQYF. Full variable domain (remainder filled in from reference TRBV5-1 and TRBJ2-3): KAGVTQTPRYLIKTRGQQVTLSCSPISGHRSVSWYQQTPGQGLQFLFEYFSETQRNKGNFPGRFSGRQFSNSRSEMNVSTLELGDSALYLCASSYGTLRTDTQYFGPGTRLTVL.

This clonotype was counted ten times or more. The CDR3 nucleotides read TGCGCCAGCAGCTTGGCCGGGTCAGGGGTGGAGACCCAGTACTTC. Translation gives CASSLAGSGVETQYF. The chain uses TRBV5-1 and TRBJ2-5, with D tentatively TRBD1 (6 bases). V was trimmed by 0 bases and J by 5 bases, leaving 14 bases between them. The germline V gene has CDR1 SGHRS and CDR2 YFSETQ. The CDR3 loop spans 15 amino acids.

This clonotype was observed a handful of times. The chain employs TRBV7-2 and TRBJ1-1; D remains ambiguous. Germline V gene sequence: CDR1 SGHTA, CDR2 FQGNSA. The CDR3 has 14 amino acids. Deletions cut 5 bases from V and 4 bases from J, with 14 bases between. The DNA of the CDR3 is TGTGCCAGCAGCCCCAGAGGGCTGTTCACTGAAGCTTTCTTT. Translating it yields CASSPRGLFTEAFF. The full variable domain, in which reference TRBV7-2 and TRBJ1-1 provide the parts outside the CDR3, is GAGVSQSPSNKVTEKGKDVELRCDPISGHTALYWYRQSLGQGLEFLIYFQGNSAPDKSGLPSDRFSAERTGGSVSTLTIQRTQQEDSAVYLCASSPRGLFTEAFFGQGTRLTVV.

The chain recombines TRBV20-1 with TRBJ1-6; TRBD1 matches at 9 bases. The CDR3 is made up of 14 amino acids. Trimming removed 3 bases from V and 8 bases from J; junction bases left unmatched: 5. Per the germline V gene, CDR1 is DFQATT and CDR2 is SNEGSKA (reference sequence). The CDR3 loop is CSASTGGPYSPLHF. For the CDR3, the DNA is TGCAGTGCTAGTACAGGGGGCCCCTATTCACCCCTCCACTTT.

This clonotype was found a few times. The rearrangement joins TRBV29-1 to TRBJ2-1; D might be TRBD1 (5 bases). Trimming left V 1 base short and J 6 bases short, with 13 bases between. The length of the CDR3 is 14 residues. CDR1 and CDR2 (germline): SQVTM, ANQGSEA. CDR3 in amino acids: CSVEADITPNEQFF. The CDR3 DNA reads TGCAGCGTTGAAGCGGACATTACCCCCAATGAGCAGTTCTTC.

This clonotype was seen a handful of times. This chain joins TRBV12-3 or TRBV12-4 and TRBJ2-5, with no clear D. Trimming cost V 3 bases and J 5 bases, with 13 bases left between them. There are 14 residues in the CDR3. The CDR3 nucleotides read TGTGCCAGCAGTTTCGGCCCCCCAACGGAGACCCAGTACTTC. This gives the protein CASSFGPPTETQYF.

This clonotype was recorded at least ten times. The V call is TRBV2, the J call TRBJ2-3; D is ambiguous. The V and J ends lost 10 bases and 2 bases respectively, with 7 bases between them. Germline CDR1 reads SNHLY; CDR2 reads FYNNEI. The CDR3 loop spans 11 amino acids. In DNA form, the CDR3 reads TGTGCCACTCTACTCACAGATACGCAGTATTTT. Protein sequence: CATLLTDTQYF.

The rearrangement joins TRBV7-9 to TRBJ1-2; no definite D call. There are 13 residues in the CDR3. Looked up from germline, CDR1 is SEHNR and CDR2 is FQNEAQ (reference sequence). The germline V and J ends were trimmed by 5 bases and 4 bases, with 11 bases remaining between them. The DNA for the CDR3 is TGTGCCAGCAGCGCGATACCCGGCTATGGCTACACCTTC. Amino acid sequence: CASSAIPGYGYTF.

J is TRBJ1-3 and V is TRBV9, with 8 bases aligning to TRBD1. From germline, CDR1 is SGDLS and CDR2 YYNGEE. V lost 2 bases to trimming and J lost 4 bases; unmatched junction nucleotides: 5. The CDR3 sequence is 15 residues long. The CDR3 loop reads CASSVSGGEGNTIYF. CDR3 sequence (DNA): TGTGCCAGCAGCGTCTCAGGGGGCGAAGGAAACACCATATATTTT.

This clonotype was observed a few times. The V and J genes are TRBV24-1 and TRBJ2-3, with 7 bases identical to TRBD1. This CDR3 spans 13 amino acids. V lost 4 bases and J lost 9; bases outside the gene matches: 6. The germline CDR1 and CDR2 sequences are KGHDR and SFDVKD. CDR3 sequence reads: CATSEGDSPTQYF. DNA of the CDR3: TGTGCCACCAGTGAAGGGGACAGTCCAACGCAGTATTTT.

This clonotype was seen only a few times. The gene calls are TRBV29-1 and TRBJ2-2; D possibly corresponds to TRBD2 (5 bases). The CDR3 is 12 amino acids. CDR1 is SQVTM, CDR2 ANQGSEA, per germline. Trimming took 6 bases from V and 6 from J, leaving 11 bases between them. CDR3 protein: CSVSGLPGELFF. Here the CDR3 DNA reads TGCAGCGTCTCGGGGTTACCCGGGGAGCTGTTTTTT.

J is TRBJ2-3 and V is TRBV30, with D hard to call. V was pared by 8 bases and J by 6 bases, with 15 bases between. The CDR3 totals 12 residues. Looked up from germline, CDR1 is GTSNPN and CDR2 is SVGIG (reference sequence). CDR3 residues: CAGRRARDTQYF. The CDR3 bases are TGTGCCGGAAGACGGGCGCGGGATACGCAGTATTTT.

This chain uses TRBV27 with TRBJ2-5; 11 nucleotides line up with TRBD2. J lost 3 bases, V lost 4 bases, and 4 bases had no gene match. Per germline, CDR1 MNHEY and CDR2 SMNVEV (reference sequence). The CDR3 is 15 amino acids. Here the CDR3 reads CASSSLLAGEETQYF. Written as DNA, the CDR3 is TGTGCCAGCAGTTCACTACTAGCGGGGGAAGAGACCCAGTACTTC.

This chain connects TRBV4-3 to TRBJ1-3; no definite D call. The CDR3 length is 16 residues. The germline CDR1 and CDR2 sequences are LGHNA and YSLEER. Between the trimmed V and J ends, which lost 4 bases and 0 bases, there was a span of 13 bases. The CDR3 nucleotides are TGCGCCAGCAGCCGATCGCCGGGGAGCTCTGGAAACACCATATATTTT. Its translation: CASSRSPGSSGNTIYF.

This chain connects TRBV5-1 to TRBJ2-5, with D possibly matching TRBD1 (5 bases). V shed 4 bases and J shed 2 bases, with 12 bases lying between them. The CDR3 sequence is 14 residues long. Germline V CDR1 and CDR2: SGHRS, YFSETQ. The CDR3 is CASSERRGQETQYF. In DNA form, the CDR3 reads TGCGCCAGCAGCGAACGTAGGGGACAAGAGACCCAGTACTTC.

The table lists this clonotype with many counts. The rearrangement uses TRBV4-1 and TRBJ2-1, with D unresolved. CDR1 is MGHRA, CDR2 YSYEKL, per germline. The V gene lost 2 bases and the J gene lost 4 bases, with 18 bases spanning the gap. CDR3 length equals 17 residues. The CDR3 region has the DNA TGCGCCAGCAGCCAAAATCCCCAACTGGCGACATACAATGAGCAGTTCTTC. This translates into CASSQNPQLATYNEQFF.

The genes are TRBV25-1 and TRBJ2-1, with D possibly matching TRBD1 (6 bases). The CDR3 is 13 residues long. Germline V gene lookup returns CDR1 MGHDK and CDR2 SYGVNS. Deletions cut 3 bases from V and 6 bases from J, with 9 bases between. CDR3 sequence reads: CASSEDSSNEQFF. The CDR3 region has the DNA TGTGCCAGCAGTGAGGACAGCAGCAATGAGCAGTTCTTC.

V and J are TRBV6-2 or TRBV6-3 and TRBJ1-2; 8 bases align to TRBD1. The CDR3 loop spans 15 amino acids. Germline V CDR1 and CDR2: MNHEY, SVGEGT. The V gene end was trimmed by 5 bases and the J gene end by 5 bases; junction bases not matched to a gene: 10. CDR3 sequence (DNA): TGTGCCAGCAGTCCGGGACAGGCCCGCGGATATGGCTACACCTTC. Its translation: CASSPGQARGYGYTF.

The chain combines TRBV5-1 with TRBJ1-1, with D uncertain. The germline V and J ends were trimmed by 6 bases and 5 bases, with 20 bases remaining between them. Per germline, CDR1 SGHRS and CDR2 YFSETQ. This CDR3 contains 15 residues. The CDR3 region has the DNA TGCGCCAGCACCCCAGGTTGGGGTGGGGTGACTGAAGCTTTCTTT. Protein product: CASTPGWGGVTEAFF.

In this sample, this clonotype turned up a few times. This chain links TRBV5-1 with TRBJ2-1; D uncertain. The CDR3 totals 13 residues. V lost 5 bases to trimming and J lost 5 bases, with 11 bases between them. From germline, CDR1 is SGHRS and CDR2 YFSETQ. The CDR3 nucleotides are TGCGCCAGCAGATTCCCCCCCGACAATGAGCAGTTCTTC. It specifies CASRFPPDNEQFF.

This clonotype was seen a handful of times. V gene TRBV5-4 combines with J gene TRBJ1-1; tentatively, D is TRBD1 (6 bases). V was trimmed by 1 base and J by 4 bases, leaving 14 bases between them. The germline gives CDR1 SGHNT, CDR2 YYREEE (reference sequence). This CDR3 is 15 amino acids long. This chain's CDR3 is CASSLPIQGRTEAFF. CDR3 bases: TGTGCCAGCAGCTTGCCGATACAGGGCCGCACTGAAGCTTTCTTT.

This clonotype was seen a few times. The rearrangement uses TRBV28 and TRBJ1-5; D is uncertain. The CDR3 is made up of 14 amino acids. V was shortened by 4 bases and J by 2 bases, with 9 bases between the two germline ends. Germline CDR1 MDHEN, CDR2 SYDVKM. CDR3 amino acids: CASSSSGGNQPQHF. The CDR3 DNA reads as TGTGCCAGCAGTTCTTCCGGGGGCAATCAGCCCCAGCATTTT.

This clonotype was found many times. The CDR3 region has the DNA TGTGCCAGCAGTGACGGCACGGACCCCTACAATGAGCAGTTCTTC. Amino acids: CASSDGTDPYNEQFF. This rearrangement joins TRBV6-4 to TRBJ2-1; no definite D call. In germline, CDR1 is MRHNA, CDR2 SNTAGT. This CDR3 has 15 residues. V was clipped by 2 bases and J by 2 bases, with 10 bases between them.

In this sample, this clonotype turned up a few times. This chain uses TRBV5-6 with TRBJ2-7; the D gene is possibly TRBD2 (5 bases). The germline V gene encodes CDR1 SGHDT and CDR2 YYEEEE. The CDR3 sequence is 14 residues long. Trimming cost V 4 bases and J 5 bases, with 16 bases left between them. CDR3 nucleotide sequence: TGTGCCAGCAGCCCCCCATTCGCGGGCAACGAGCAGTACGTC. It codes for CASSPPFAGNEQYV.

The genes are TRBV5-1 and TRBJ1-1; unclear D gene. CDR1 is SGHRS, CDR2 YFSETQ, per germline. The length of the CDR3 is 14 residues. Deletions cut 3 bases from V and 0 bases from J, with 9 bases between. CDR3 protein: CASSSAELNTEAFF. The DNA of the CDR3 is TGCGCCAGCAGCTCGGCGGAGCTGAACACTGAAGCTTTCTTT. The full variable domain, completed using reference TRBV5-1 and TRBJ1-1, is KAGVTQTPRYLIKTRGQQVTLSCSPISGHRSVSWYQQTPGQGLQFLFEYFSETQRNKGNFPGRFSGRQFSNSRSEMNVSTLELGDSALYLCASSSAELNTEAFFGQGTRLTVV.

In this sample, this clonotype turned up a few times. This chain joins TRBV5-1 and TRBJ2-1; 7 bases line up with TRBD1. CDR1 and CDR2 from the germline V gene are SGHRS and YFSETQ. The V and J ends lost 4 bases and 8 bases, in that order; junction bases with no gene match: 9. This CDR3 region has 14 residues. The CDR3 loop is CASSGGQPGDEQFF. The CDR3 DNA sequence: TGCGCCAGCAGCGGGGGACAGCCTGGCGATGAGCAGTTCTTC.

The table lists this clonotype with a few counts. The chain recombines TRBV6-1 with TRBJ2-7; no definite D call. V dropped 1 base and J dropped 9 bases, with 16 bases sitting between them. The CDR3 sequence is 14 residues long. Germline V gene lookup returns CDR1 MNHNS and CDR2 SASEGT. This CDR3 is CASSEVRTHLGQYV. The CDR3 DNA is TGTGCCAGCAGTGAAGTCAGAACCCATCTAGGGCAGTACGTC.

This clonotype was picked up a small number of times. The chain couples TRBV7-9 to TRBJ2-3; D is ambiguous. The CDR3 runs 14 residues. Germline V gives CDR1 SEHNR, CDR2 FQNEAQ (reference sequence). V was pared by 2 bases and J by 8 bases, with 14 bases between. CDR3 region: CASSLSGFLGTQYF. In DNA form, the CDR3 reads TGTGCCAGCAGCTTATCAGGCTTCTTAGGTACGCAGTATTTT.

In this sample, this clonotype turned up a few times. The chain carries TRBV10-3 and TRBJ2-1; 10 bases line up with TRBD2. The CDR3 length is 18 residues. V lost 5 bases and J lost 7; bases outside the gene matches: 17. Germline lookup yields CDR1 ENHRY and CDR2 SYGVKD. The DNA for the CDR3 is TGTGCCATCAGTCCCGGGACTAGCGCGGGTGGTGGGTTGAATGAGCAGTTCTTC. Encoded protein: CAISPGTSAGGGLNEQFF.

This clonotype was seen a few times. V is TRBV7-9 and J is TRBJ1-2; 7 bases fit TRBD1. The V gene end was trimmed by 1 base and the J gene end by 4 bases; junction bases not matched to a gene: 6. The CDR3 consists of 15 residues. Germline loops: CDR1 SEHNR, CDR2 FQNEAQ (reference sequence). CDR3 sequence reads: CASSLGSGQAYGYTF. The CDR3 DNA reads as TGTGCCAGCAGCTTAGGGTCAGGACAGGCCTATGGCTACACCTTC.

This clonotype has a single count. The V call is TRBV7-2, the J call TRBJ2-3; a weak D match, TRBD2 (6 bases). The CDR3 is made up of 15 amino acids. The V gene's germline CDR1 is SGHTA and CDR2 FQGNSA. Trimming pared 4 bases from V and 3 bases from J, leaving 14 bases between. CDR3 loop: CASSSHSGSTDTQYF. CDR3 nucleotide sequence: TGTGCCAGCAGCTCCCACAGCGGGTCGACAGATACGCAGTATTTT. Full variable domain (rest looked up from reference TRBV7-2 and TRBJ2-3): GAGVSQSPSNKVTEKGKDVELRCDPISGHTALYWYRQSLGQGLEFLIYFQGNSAPDKSGLPSDRFSAERTGGSVSTLTIQRTQQEDSAVYLCASSSHSGSTDTQYFGPGTRLTVL.